This is a list of T cell receptor beta chains from one sample in a study of blood T cell repertoires in COVID-19. Measured with immunoSEQ multiplex PCR; TCRdb has only the in-frame clones, and not every one. The sample records some 400,000 clones, around 84% being singletons. The sample taken for sequencing was peripheral blood. Source of these receptors: a human donor in a cohort sampled during active COVID-19. Each CDR3 is given with its conserved first and last residue.

CDR3 length | V gene | CDR3 protein
15 | TRBV27 | CASRQSPGSPYGYTF
18 | TRBV4-2 | CASSQESPTSGGTDTQYF
15 | TRBV14 | CASSQRATGTYGYTF
13 | TRBV2 | CASSGEVINEQFF
16 | TRBV2 | CASSELPPGTGYEQYF
16 | TRBV2 | CASILGAGQAFYGYTF
15 | TRBV2 | CASSAPGQGAGEQYF
13 | TRBV6-2/TRBV6-3 | CASSYSTSRELFF
13 | TRBV11-1 | CASSFGRQETQYF
13 | TRBV11-3 | CASSLEEGSEAFF
14 | TRBV5-1 | CASSLTGEVAEQYF
14 | TRBV3-1/TRBV3-2 | CASSSLAGSYEQYF
15 | TRBV5-6 | CASSLGQGYQETQYF
16 | TRBV10-3 | CAISRASGGSTDTQYF
15 | TRBV19 | CASSMGHRTAGELFF
16 | TRBV14 | CASSQTGTSGTDTQYF
16 | TRBV19 | CAQQGPDSLIGNTIYF
14 | TRBV5-1 | CASSLTGSQETQYF
15 | TRBV3-1/TRBV3-2 | CASSHVAGGINIQYF
13 | TRBV11-2 | CASSHDRFYGYTF
18 | TRBV5-1 | CASSLRGLATTMNTEAFF
16 | TRBV28 | CASSFVLAGVKKTQYF
15 | TRBV11-2 | CASSPLSGVTGELFF
14 | TRBV9 | CASMAGITGYGYTF
15 | TRBV29-1 | CSVEETAGYTDTQYF
14 | TRBV5-1 | CASSLRLAGDEQYF
17 | TRBV9 | CASSVVPYSLTANVLTF
14 | TRBV7-9 | CASITAGPLGTQYF
14 | TRBV28 | CASSLESRTDTQYF
13 | TRBV6-5 | CASSSWGDTEAFF
19 | TRBV15 | CATSTLIDRGAGSQETQYF
15 | TRBV5-6 | CASSLAARGPYEQYF
16 | TRBV5-1 | CASSLVAGLSYNEQFF
14 | TRBV6-5 | CASYDREPYNEQFF
13 | TRBV15 | CATSRADKREQYF
14 | TRBV30 | CAWGRGQNNSPLHF
14 | TRBV5-1 | CASSLEAAGQPQHF
14 | TRBV11-2 | CASSPLSGGTEAFF
15 | TRBV13 | CASSSGMLVNTEAFF
14 | TRBV28 | CASSLLPLNTEAFF